The clone carrying this T cell receptor beta chain was counted ten times or more. Its antigen is not identified. The data derive from a study of T cells in Graves' hyperthyroidism and ophthalmopathy. Study conclusions and caveats: Blood also contained most expanded thyroid clonotypes above 0.001. Median prediction lead before ophthalmopathy onset was about 6.7 months with the model.

Amplification of TCR beta CDR3 regions used RNA as the template. With the HTBI primer set, the TCR CDR3 went through a first round of RT-PCR. In TCRdb, the multiplex PCR reads were re-called with MiXCR into one record per CDR3 protein. The data contain some 400,000 distinct CDR3 sequences, 19% of them seen just once; the ten biggest clones take up around 4%. The CDR3 has 15 residues. Germline-derived CDR1 and CDR2 are SNHLY and FYNNEI. J lost 0 bases, V lost 6 bases, and 2 bases had no gene match. Participants, patients aged 18 to 65, had newly diagnosed hyperthyroidism with a duration under 2 months.

V is TRBV2 and J is TRBJ1-5, with TRBD1 identical over 10 bases. Sequencing was performed on blood. The receptor comes from a woman under 30 with Graves' hyperthyroidism. CDR3 sequence reads: CASRGQGDSNQPQHF. The CDR3 nucleotides read TGTGCCAGCAGAGGACAGGGGGATAGCAATCAGCCCCAGCATTTT.